This T cell receptor beta chain was obtained from a study of T-cell reconstitution after alpha-beta-depleted transplantation in children. Germline trimming cut 6 bases from V and 5 bases from J; bases unmatched to any gene: 13. The CDR3 loop spans 15 amino acids. Germline V lookup: CDR1 DFQATT, CDR2 SNEGSKA (reference sequence). A remark on this clonotype: The antigen is undetermined.

Unique molecular identifiers were used to barcode this TCRbeta library. Each CDR3 protein gets one entry after TCRdb re-called the PCR reads with MiXCR. In the table there are 700,000 to 950,000 distinct CDR3 sequences, roughly 16% of which are singletons. Overall study results and limits: Where some patients showed high TCRbeta diversity at day 60, it came from recipient T cells and thymic progenitors that had survived. When one year had passed after transplant, most T-cell counts and diversity came from newly produced T cells.

This sequence was found in a male patient younger than 18 who had a stem cell transplant for acute lymphoblastic leukemia, so the T cells may come from the graft donor. The sequences come from PBMCs, mostly from graft donor cells, collected 360 days after TCRalphabeta/CD19-depleted stem cell transplant. The chain has TRBV20-1 and TRBJ1-5, with 7 bases that match TRBD1. CDR3: CSAGHRDSSYQPQHF. CDR3 DNA: TGCAGTGCCGGTCACCGGGACAGCTCATATCAGCCCCAGCATTTT.